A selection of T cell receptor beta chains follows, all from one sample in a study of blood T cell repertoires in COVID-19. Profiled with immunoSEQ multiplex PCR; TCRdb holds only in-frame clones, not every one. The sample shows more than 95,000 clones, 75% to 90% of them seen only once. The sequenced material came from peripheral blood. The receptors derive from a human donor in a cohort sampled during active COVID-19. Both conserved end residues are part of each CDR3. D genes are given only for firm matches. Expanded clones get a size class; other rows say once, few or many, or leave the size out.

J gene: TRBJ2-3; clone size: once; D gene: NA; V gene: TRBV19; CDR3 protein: CASSIRLYTDTQYF; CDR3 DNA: TGTGCCAGTAGTATCAGGCTATACACAGATACGCAGTATTTT
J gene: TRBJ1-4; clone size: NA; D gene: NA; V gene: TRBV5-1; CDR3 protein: CASSFGDREEKLFF; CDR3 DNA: TGCGCCAGCAGCTTCGGGGATCGAGAGGAAAAACTGTTTTTT
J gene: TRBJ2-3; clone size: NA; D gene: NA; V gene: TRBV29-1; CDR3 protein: CSVDSQGSDTQYF; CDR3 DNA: TGCAGCGTTGACAGCCAGGGAAGTGATACGCAGTATTTT
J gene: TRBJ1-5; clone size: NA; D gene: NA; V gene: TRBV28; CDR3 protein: CASRPGDKFNQPQHF; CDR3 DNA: TGTGCCAGCAGGCCAGGGGATAAGTTTAATCAGCCCCAGCATTTT
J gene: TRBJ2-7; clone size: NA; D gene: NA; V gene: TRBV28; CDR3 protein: CASSPTGFEQYF; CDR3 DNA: TGTGCCAGCAGTCCAACAGGGTTCGAGCAGTACTTC
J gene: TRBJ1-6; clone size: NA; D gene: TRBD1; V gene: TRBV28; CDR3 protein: CASSPWTGGSSPLHF; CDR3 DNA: TGTGCCAGCAGTCCCTGGACAGGGGGAAGTTCACCCCTCCACTTT
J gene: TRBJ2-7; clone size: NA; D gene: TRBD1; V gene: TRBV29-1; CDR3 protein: CSVESPGQGLRYF; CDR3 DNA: TGCAGCGTTGAATCTCCGGGACAGGGTCTCCGGTACTTC
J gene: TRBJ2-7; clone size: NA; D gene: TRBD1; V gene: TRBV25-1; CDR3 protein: CASSESVQGRYEQYF; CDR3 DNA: TGTGCCAGCAGTGAATCGGTACAGGGGCGGTACGAGCAGTACTTC
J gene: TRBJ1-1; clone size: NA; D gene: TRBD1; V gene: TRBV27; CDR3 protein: CASSLLQGRAEAFF; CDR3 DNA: TGTGCCAGCAGTTTATTACAGGGGCGCGCTGAAGCTTTCTTT
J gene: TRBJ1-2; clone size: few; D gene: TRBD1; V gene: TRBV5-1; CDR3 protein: CASSQGQAVMNYGYTF; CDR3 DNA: TGCGCCAGCAGCCAAGGACAGGCTGTCATGAACTATGGCTACACCTTC
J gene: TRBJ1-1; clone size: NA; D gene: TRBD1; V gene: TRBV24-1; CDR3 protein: CATSASGQVGNTEAFF; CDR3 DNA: TGTGCCACCAGTGCGTCGGGACAGGTAGGGAACACTGAAGCTTTCTTT
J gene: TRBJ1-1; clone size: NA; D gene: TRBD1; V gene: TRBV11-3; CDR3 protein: CASSLGDRDTEAFF; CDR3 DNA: TGTGCCAGCAGCTTAGGGGACAGGGACACTGAAGCTTTCTTT
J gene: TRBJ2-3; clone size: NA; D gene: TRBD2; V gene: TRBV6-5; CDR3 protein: CASSYSYGGSDTQYF; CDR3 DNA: TGTGCCAGCAGTTACTCGTACGGGGGGTCAGATACGCAGTATTTT
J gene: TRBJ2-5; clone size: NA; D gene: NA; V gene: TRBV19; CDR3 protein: CASNPRGRGGVETQYF; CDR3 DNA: TGTGCCAGTAATCCTAGGGGAAGGGGGGGAGTAGAGACCCAGTACTTC
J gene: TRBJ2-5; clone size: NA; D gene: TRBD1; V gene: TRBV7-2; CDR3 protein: CASSVTGAQETQYF; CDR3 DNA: TGTGCCAGCAGCGTCACAGGGGCCCAAGAGACCCAGTACTTC
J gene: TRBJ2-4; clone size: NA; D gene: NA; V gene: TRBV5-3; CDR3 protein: CARSLGAGAKNIQYF; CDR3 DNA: TGTGCCAGAAGCTTGGGGGCTGGGGCCAAAAACATTCAGTACTTC
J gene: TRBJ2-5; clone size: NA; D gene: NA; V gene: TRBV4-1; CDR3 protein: CASSQDVFQRQTQYF; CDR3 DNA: TGCGCCAGCAGCCAAGACGTCTTCCAGAGGCAGACCCAGTACTTC
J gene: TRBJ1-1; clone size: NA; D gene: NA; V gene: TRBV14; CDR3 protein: CASSRSGGPNTEAFF; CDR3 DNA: TGTGCCAGCAGCAGATCGGGAGGGCCGAACACTGAAGCTTTCTTT
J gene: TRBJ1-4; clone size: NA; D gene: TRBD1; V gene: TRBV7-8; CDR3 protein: CASSPTGVWEKLFF; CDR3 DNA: TGTGCCAGCAGCCCTACAGGGGTCTGGGAAAAACTGTTTTTT
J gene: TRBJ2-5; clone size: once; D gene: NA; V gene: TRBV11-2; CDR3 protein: CASSSVETQYF; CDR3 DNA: TGTGCCAGCAGCTCCGTGGAGACCCAGTACTTC
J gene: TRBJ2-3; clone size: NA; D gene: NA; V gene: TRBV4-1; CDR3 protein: CASSPGTVGTDTQYF; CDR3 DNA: TGCGCCAGCAGCCCTGGCACCGTCGGCACAGATACGCAGTATTTT
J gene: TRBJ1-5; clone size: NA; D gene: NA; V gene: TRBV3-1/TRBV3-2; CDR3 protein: CASSQDPAGSQPQHF; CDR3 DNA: TGTGCCAGCAGCCAAGATCCCGCAGGATCTCAGCCCCAGCATTTT
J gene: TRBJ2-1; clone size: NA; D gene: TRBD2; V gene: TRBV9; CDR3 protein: CASSVETGGAPYNEQFF; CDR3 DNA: TGTGCCAGCAGCGTAGAAACGGGGGGGGCCCCCTACAATGAGCAGTTCTTC
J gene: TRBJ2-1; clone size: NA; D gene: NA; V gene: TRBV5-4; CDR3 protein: CASSLEVRRANEQFF; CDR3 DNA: TGTGCCAGCAGCTTGGAGGTCAGGAGGGCCAATGAGCAGTTCTTC
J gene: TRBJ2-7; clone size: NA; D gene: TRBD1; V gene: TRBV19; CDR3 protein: CASSRVPGGVKGALGEQYF; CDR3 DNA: TGTGCCAGTAGTAGAGTACCAGGCGGTGTTAAGGGGGCGCTTGGGGAGCAGTACTTC
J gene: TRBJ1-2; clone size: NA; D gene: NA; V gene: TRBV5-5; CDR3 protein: CASSSSGVGYTF; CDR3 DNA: TGTGCCAGCAGCTCGTCAGGGGTCGGCTACACCTTC
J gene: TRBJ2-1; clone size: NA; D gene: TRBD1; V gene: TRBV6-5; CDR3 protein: CASSWTGDYNEQFF; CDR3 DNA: TGTGCCAGCAGTTGGACAGGGGACTACAATGAGCAGTTCTTC
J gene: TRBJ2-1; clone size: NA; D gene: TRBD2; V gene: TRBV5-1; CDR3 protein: CASSSRLAGEYNEQFF; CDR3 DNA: TGCGCCAGCAGCTCACGACTAGCGGGGGAGTACAATGAGCAGTTCTTC
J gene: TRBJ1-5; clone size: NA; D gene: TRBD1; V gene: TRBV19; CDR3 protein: CASSLWTGPRSQHF; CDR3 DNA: TGTGCCAGTAGCCTCTGGACAGGCCCCAGGTCCCAGCATTTT
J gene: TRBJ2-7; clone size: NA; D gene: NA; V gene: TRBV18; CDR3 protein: CASSPPLRGNEQYF; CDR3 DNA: TGTGCCAGCTCACCACCCTTACGAGGGAACGAGCAGTACTTC
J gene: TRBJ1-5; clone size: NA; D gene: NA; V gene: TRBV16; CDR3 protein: CASSQSVQGSQPQHF; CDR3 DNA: TGTGCCAGCAGCCAATCTGTCCAGGGGTCTCAGCCCCAGCATTTT
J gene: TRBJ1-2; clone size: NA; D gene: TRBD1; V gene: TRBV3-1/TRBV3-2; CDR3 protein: CASSQDATGDGSYTF; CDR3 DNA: TGTGCCAGCAGCCAAGATGCCACAGGGGACGGAAGCTACACCTTC
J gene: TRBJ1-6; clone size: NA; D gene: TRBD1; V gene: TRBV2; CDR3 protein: CASSGRDGTGIIGVNSPLHF; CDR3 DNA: TGTGCCAGCAGTGGGCGGGACGGGACAGGGATTATTGGGGTAAATTCACCCCTCCACTTT
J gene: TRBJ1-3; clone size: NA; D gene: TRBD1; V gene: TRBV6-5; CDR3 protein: CASRQGVGGNTIYF; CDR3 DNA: TGTGCCAGCAGACAGGGGGTCGGTGGAAACACCATATATTTT
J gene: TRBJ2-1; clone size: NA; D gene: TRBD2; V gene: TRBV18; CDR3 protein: CASSLVAGTNNEQFF; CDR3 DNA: TGTGCCAGCTCACTTGTAGCGGGGACTAACAATGAGCAGTTCTTC
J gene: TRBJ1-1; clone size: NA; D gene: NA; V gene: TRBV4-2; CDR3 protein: CASSQVQDTNTEAFF; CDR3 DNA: TGTGCCAGCAGCCAAGTACAGGACACGAACACTGAAGCTTTCTTT
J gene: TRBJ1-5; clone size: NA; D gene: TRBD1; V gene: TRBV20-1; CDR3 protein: CSASMGQTGSNQPQHF; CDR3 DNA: TGCAGTGCTAGTATGGGACAGACCGGGAGCAATCAGCCCCAGCATTTT
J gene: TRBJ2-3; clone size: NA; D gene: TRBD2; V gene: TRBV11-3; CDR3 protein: CASSFGLAGGPRTDTQYF; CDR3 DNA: TGTGCCAGCAGCTTTGGACTAGCGGGAGGGCCACGGACAGATACGCAGTATTTT
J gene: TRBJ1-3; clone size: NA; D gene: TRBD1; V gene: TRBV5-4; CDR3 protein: CASSGQGAAGNTIYF; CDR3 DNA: TGTGCCAGCAGCGGACAGGGGGCGGCTGGAAACACCATATATTTT
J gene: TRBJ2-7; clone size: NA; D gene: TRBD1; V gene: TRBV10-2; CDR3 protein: CASSAGTGGPYEQYF; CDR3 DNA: TGCGCCAGCAGTGCCGGGACAGGGGGCCCCTACGAGCAGTACTTC
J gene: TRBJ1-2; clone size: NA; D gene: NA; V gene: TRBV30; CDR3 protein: CAWSVQVFYGYTF; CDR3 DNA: TGTGCCTGGAGTGTACAGGTGTTCTATGGCTACACCTTC
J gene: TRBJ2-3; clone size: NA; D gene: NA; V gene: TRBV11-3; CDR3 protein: CASSLGGSMTDTQYF; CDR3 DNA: TGTGCCAGCAGCTTAGGAGGGTCTATGACAGATACGCAGTATTTT
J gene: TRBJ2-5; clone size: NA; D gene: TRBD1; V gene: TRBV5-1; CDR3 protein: CASSGGGTGKETQYF; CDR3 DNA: TGCGCCAGCAGCGGGGGCGGGACAGGGAAAGAGACCCAGTACTTC
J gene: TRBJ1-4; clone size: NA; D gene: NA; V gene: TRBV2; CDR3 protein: CASNRDIREKLFF; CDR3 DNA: TGTGCCAGCAACCGGGACATCAGGGAAAAACTGTTTTTT
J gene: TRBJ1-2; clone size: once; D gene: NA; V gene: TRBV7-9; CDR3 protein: CASSLAWGVGYGYTF; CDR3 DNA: TGTGCCAGCAGCTTAGCATGGGGAGTGGGCTATGGCTACACCTTC
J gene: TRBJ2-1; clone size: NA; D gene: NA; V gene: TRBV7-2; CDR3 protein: CASSASTASSYNEQFF; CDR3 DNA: TGTGCCAGCAGCGCATCGACAGCGAGCTCCTACAATGAGCAGTTCTTC
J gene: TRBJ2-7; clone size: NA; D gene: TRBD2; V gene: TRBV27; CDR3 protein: CASSLRAREGIYEQYF; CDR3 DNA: TGTGCCAGCAGTTTAAGGGCGCGGGAGGGTATCTACGAGCAGTACTTC
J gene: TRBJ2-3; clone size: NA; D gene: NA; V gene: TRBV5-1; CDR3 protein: CASSLEGHRADTQYF; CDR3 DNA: TGCGCCAGCAGCTTGGAGGGGCACAGGGCAGATACGCAGTATTTT
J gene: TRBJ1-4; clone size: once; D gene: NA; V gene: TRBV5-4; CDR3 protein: CASSRPSGGANEKLFF; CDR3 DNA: TGTGCCAGCAGCCGACCTAGCGGGGGAGCTAATGAAAAACTGTTTTTT
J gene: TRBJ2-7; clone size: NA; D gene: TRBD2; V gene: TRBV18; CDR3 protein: CASSPSSSGRGEQYF; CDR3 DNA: TGTGCCAGCTCACCATCCAGTAGCGGGAGGGGCGAGCAGTACTTC
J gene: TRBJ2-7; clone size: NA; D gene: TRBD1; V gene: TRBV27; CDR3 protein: CASMGQSVGEQYF; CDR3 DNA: TGTGCCAGCATGGGACAGTCGGTGGGAGAGCAGTACTTC